The 16 T cell receptor beta chains reported below all come from one sample, sequenced in a study of shared clonotypes between healthy human individuals. Naive CD8 cells were CD45RO-negative, positively selected for CCR7, excluding terminally differentiated effector memory CD45RA+ cells. Sequencing was performed with immunoSEQ multiplex PCR; in TCRdb, only in-frame clones are kept and a portion is missing. The repertoire includes approximately 840,000 clones, roughly 96% of them detected once, and around 0.25% sits in the top ten. Input material: naive CD8+ T cells sorted from blood. All receptors derive from a young man in good health.

V is TRBV4-1 and J is TRBJ1-1; 8 bases agree with TRBD1. The V and J ends lost 3 bases and 5 bases, in that order; junction bases with no gene match: 11. The CDR3 spans 16 residues. Per the germline V gene, CDR1 is MGHRA and CDR2 is YSYEKL. The DNA for the CDR3 is TGCGCCAGCAGCCATCCTCCGGACAGGGCTGGAACTGAAGCTTTCTTT. Translated, it gives CASSHPPDRAGTEAFF.

The chain joins TRBV13 to TRBJ2-7; 12 nucleotides agree with TRBD2. CDR1 is PRHDT, CDR2 FYEKMQ, per germline (reference sequence). This CDR3 comprises 15 residues. J gave up 4 bases and V 4 bases, and 5 bases lay outside the gene matches. The chain's CDR3 is CASSSTSGSGYEQYF. In nucleotides, the CDR3 is TGTGCCAGCAGCTCGACTAGCGGGAGTGGTTACGAGCAGTACTTC.

A note on this clone: Additional DNA sequences in this sample encode the identical CDR3. The chain has TRBV7-9 and TRBJ2-1, with D unresolved. This CDR3 comprises 13 residues. The germline V and J ends were trimmed by 4 bases and 3 bases, with 7 bases remaining between them. CDR1 is SEHNR and CDR2 is FQNEAQ in the germline V gene (reference sequence). CDR3 loop: CASSSPSYNEQFF. The CDR3 DNA reads TGTGCCAGCAGCTCGCCTAGCTACAATGAGCAGTTCTTC.

The rearrangement uses TRBV11-3 and TRBJ2-1; 10 bases match TRBD1. The CDR3 has 17 residues. V lost 0 bases to trimming and J lost 4 bases; unmatched junction nucleotides: 6. CDR1 SGHNT and CDR2 YENEEA come from the germline V gene. The CDR3 region is CASSLDLTGGLYNEQFF. DNA for the CDR3: TGTGCCAGCAGCTTAGACCTGACAGGGGGCCTATACAATGAGCAGTTCTTC.

The genes are TRBV21-1 and TRBJ2-7; TRBD2 is taken as the D call from the table, unchecked against the DNA. TRBV21-1 has pseudogene status. The length of the CDR3 is 18 residues. The CDR3 region is CASSKAHGGKGPYYEQYF. As DNA, the CDR3 is TGTGCCAGCAGCAAAGCGCATGGAGGGAAGGGCCCCTACTACGAGCAGTACTTC.

The chain employs TRBV10-3 and TRBJ2-3; possible D gene TRBD2, 7 bases. The V gene's germline CDR1 is ENHRY and CDR2 SYGVKD. Trimming pared 0 bases from V and 2 bases from J, leaving 15 bases between. There are 17 residues in the CDR3. As DNA, the CDR3 is TGTGCCATCAGTGAGTCGGACAGCGGGGACCACACAGATACGCAGTATTTT. Translated, it gives CAISESDSGDHTDTQYF.

This sequence joins TRBV15 and TRBJ2-2, with 9 bases aligning to TRBD2. V lost 5 bases, J lost 6 bases, and 4 bases stayed unmatched. The CDR3 extends over 14 amino acids. Germline V lookup: CDR1 LNHNV, CDR2 YYDKDF (reference sequence). The CDR3 is CATSEAGGAGELFF. The CDR3 DNA sequence: TGTGCCACCAGCGAAGCGGGAGGCGCCGGGGAGCTGTTTTTT.

The chain has TRBV27 and TRBJ2-7; TRBD1 matches 9 bases. The CDR3 has 16 residues. Losses at the gene ends were 0 bases for V and 1 base for J; bases not matched to a gene: 4. Germline V CDR1 and CDR2: MNHEY, SMNVEV (reference sequence). CDR3 region: CASSLSGTGISYEQYF. The CDR3 DNA is TGTGCCAGCAGTTTATCCGGGACAGGGATTTCCTACGAGCAGTACTTC.

In regard to this clone: Other DNA sequences in the same sample also yield this CDR3. The V and J genes are TRBV7-9 and TRBJ2-5; D might be TRBD1 (6 bases). Germline-derived CDR1 and CDR2 are SEHNR and FQNEAQ (reference sequence). V was pared by 5 bases and J by 1 base, with 11 bases between. This CDR3 has 14 amino acids. The CDR3 nucleotides read TGTGCCAGCAGCCCCCCAGGGGTCCAAGAGACCCAGTACTTC. Translated, it gives CASSPPGVQETQYF. Looking up the rest from reference TRBV7-9 and TRBJ2-5 gives the full variable domain: DTGVSQNPRHKITKRGQNVTFRCDPISEHNRLYWYRQTLGQGPEFLTYFQNEAQLEKSRLLSDRFSAERPKGSFSTLEIQRTEQGDSAMYLCASSPPGVQETQYFGPGTRLLVL.

This chain uses TRBV10-3 with TRBJ2-1, with TRBD1 matching over 9 bases. The length of the CDR3 is 15 residues. The trim removed 6 bases at V and 6 bases at J, leaving 9 bases unmatched. Germline CDR1 ENHRY, CDR2 SYGVKD. CDR3 amino acids: CAISDMDRGGNEQFF. The CDR3 DNA sequence: TGTGCCATCAGCGATATGGACAGGGGTGGCAATGAGCAGTTCTTC.

V and J are TRBV5-1 and TRBJ2-2; 11 nucleotides match TRBD2. CDR1 is SGHRS and CDR2 is YFSETQ in the germline V gene. The CDR3 runs 16 residues. V lost 4 bases, J lost 1 base, and 3 bases stayed unmatched. CDR3 nucleotides: TGCGCCAGCAGCACGGGACTAGCGGAGAACACCGGGGAGCTGTTTTTT. This translates into CASSTGLAENTGELFF.

The chain uses TRBV9 and TRBJ1-4, with 11 positions matching TRBD1. J lost 8 bases, V lost 4 bases, and 7 bases had no gene match. The CDR3 is 15 amino acids. The germline V gene encodes CDR1 SGDLS and CDR2 YYNGEE. In DNA, the CDR3 is TGTGCCAGCAGCATATCCGGGACAGGGGGAGAAAAACTGTTTTTT. Residues: CASSISGTGGEKLFF.

This clone is a singleton in its sample. In nucleotides, the CDR3 is TGTGCCAGCAGTTTAGTTCTGGGCTACGAGCAGTACTTC. Translation gives CASSLVLGYEQYF. The chain has TRBV27 and TRBJ2-7; no firm D call. There are 13 residues in the CDR3. Trimming removed 2 bases at V and 3 bases at J, with 8 bases between. CDR1 is MNHEY, CDR2 SMNVEV, per germline (reference sequence).

V and J are TRBV19 and TRBJ2-7; 11 bases align to TRBD2. Per germline, CDR1 LNHDA and CDR2 SQIVND (reference sequence). V gave up 3 bases and J gave up 8 bases; unmatched junction bases: 12. CDR3 length equals 16 residues. The DNA of the CDR3 is TGTGCCAGTAGTATTAGTGCGGGACTAGCGGCACCCCAGCAGTACTTC. Protein sequence: CASSISAGLAAPQQYF.

The chain couples TRBV9 to TRBJ2-1; D is unclear. CDR1 and CDR2 (germline): SGDLS, YYNGEE. The ends were cut back, 0 bases at V and 8 bases at J, with 15 bases in the middle. The CDR3 contains 15 residues. Here the CDR3 reads CASSVEGLEFYEQFF. CDR3 nucleotides: TGTGCCAGCAGCGTAGAAGGGCTAGAGTTCTATGAGCAGTTCTTC.

This clone was seen only once. V gene TRBV27 combines with J gene TRBJ1-2; D is perhaps TRBD1 (5 bases). Trimming stripped 8 bases from V and 4 bases from J, with 14 bases between. This CDR3 spans 13 amino acids. Germline V gives CDR1 MNHEY, CDR2 SMNVEV (reference sequence). In nucleotides, the CDR3 is TGTGCCAGCTCCCCCGGGGGGAGCTATGGCTACACCTTC. It codes for CASSPGGSYGYTF.